This TCR beta chain was captured in a study of T-cell memory formation after mild COVID-19. Regarding the study as a whole: Clones shrinking from day 15 to 85 showed even CD4/CD8 mixes; later expanders tilted CD4+.

MiXCR, applied by TCRdb to the 5' RACE reads, yields one record per CDR3 protein. The table shows 400,000 to 500,000 distinct CDR3 sequences, with around 20% occurring only once. There are 14 residues in the CDR3. Germline lookup yields CDR1 SGDLS and CDR2 YYNGEE. The ends were cut back, 4 bases at V and 1 base at J, with 12 bases in the middle. This clonotype was found a few times. Its antigen is currently unknown. The source of this sequence is an adult woman who had mild COVID-19 (a few samples of this study predate the infection). Cell type and time point are not known. Sequenced input: PBMCs or a T cell subset sorted from them (not recorded which). This chain joins TRBV9 and TRBJ2-7; maybe TRBD1 (5 bases). The chain's CDR3 is CASSPATASYEQYF. The CDR3 DNA sequence: TGTGCCAGCAGCCCTGCGACAGCGTCCTACGAGCAGTACTTC.